The sequence of this T cell receptor beta chain was determined in a study of preoperative IRX-2 immunotherapy in early breast cancer. As for this clone: A read error may produce the germline difference seen at one junction end.

Germline CDR1 LNHNV, CDR2 YYDKDF (reference sequence). This CDR3 has 14 residues. Treatment here: preoperative locoregional IRX-2 cytokine immunotherapy. Preoperative locoregional IRX-2 cytokine immunotherapy was tested in the phase Ib source study. Libraries were prepared by immunoSEQ multiplex PCR; TCRdb keeps only in-frame clonotypes and omits some of them. The sample includes 35,000 to 45,000 clones, 80% to 90% of them seen just once. Here the sequenced sample was lymph node tissue, taken after IRX-2 immunotherapy. The TCR originated in a human donor with breast cancer. The V call is TRBV15, the J call TRBJ2-7; D call uncertain. The CDR3 here is CATSRDVTNYEQYF. The CDR3 bases are TGTGCCACCAGCAGAGATGTGACAAACTACGAGCAATACTTC.